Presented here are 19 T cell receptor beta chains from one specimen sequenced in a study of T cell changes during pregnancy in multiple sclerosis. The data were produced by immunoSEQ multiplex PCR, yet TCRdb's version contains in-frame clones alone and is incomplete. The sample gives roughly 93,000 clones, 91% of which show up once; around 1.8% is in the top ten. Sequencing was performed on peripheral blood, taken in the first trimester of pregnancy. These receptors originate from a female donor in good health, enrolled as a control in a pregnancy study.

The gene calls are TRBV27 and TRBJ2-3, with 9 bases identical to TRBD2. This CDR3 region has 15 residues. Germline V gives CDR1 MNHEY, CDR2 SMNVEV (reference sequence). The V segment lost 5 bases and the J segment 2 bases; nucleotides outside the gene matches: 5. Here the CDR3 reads CASSPGTSPTDTQYF. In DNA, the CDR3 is TGTGCCAGCAGTCCCGGGACTAGCCCCACAGATACGCAGTATTTT.

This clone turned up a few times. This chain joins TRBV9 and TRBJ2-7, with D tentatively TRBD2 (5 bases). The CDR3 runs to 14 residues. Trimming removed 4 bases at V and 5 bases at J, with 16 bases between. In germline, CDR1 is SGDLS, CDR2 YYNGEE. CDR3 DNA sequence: TGTGCCAGCAGCCCCTCCAACGCGGAGGACGAGCAGTACTTC. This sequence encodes CASSPSNAEDEQYF.

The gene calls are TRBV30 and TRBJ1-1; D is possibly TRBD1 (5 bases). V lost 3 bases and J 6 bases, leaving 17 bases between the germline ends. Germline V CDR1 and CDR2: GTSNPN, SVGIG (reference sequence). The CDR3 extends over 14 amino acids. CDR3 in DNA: TGTGCCTGGAGGGGTGGTACAAGGGGTTCTGAAGCTTTCTTT. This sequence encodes CAWRGGTRGSEAFF.

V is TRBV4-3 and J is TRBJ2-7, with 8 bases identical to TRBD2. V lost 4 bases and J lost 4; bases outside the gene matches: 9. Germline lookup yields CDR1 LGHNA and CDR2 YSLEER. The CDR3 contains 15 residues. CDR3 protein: CASSLATGGTYEQYF. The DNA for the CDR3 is TGCGCCAGCAGCCTAGCCACGGGGGGGACTTACGAGCAGTACTTC.

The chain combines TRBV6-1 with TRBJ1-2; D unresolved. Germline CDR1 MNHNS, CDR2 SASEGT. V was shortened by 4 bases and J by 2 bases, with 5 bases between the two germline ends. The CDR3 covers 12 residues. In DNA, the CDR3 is TGTGCCAGCAGTGCCCGGAACTATGGCTACACCTTC. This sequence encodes CASSARNYGYTF.

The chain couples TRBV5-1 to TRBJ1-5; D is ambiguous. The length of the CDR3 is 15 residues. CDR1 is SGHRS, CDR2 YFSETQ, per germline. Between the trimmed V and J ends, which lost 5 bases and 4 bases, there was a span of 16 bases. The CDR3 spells CASSPDRGANQPQHF. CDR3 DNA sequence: TGCGCCAGCAGTCCCGACCGCGGAGCGAATCAGCCCCAGCATTTT. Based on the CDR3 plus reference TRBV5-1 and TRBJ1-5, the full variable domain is KAGVTQTPRYLIKTRGQQVTLSCSPISGHRSVSWYQQTPGQGLQFLFEYFSETQRNKGNFPGRFSGRQFSNSRSEMNVSTLELGDSALYLCASSPDRGANQPQHFGDGTRLSIL.

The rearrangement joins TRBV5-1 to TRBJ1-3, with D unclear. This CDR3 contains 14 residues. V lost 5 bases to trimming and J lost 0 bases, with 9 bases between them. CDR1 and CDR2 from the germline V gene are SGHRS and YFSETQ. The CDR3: CASRADISGNTIYF. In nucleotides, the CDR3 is TGCGCCAGCAGGGCCGACATCTCTGGAAACACCATATATTTT.

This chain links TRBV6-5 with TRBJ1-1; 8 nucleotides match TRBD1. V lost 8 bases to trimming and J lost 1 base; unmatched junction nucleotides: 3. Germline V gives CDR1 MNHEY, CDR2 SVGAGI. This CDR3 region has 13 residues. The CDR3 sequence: CASSDRGNTEAFF. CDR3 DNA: TGTGCCAGCTCTGACAGGGGGAACACTGAAGCTTTCTTT.

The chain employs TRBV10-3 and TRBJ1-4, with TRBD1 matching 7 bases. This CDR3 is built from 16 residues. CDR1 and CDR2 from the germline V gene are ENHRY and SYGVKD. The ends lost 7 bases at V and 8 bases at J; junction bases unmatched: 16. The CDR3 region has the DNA TGTGCCATCATTCGTCGTCATTGGGACAGCGCAGAAAAACTGTTTTTT. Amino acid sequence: CAIIRRHWDSAEKLFF.

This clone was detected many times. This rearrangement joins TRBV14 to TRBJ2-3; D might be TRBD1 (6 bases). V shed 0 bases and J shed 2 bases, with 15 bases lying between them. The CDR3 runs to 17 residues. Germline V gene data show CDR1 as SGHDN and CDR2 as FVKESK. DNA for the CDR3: TGTGCCAGCAGCCAAGACCACCTACAGGGTTACACAGATACGCAGTATTTT. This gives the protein CASSQDHLQGYTDTQYF.

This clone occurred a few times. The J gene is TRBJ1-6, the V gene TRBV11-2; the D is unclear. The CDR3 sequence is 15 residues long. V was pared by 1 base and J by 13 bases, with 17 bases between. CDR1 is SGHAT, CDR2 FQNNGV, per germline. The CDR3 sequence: CASSLASGGDFPLHF. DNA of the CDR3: TGTGCCAGCAGCTTAGCATCAGGCGGGGATTTTCCCCTCCACTTT. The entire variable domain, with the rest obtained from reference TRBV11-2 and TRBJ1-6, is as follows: EAGVAQSPRYKIIEKRQSVAFWCNPISGHATLYWYQQILGQGPKLLIQFQNNGVVDDSQLPKDRFSAERLKGVDSTLKIQPAKLEDSAVYLCASSLASGGDFPLHFGNGTRLTVT.

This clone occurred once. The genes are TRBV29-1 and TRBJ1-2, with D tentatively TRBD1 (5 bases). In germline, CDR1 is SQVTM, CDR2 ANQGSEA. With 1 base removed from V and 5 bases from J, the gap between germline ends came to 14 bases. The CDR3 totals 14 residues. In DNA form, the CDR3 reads TGCAGCGTTGAAGCGGCCAGGGCGAGGTATGGCTACACCTTC. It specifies CSVEAARARYGYTF.

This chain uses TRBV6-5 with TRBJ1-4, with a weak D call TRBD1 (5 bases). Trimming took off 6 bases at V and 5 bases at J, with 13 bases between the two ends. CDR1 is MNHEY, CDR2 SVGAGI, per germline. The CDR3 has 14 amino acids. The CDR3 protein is CASRSDTKNEKLFF. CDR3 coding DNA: TGTGCCAGCAGATCGGACACTAAGAATGAAAAACTGTTTTTT.

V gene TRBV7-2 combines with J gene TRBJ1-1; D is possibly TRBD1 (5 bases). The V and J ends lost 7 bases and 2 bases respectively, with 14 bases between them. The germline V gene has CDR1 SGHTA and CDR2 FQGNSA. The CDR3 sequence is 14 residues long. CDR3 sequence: CASIEFRGNTEAFF. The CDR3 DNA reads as TGTGCCAGCATCGAATTTAGGGGTAACACTGAAGCTTTCTTT.

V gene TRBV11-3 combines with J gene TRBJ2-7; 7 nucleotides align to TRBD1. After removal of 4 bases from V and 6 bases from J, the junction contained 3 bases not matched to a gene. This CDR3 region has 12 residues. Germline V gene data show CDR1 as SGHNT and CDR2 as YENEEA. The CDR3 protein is CASSSGQFEQYF. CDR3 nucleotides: TGTGCCAGCAGCTCGGGACAGTTCGAGCAGTACTTC.

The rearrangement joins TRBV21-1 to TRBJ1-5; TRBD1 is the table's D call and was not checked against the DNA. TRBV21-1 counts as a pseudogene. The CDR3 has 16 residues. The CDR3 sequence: CASSLLTGSSNQPQHF. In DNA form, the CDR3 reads TGTGCCAGCAGTCTCCTGACAGGATCTAGCAATCAGCCCCAGCATTTT.

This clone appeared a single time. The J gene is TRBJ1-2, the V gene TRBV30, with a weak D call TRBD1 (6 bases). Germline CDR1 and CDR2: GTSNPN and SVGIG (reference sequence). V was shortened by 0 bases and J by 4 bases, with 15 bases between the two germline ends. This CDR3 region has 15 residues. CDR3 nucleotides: TGTGCCTGGAGTGTCCTAGGGGGACGTGGCTATGGCTACACCTTC. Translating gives CAWSVLGGRGYGYTF.

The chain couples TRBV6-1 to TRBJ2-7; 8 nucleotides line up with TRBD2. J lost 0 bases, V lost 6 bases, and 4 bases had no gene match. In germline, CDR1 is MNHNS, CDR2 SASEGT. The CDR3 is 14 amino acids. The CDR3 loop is CASRDGGASYEQYF. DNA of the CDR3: TGTGCCAGCAGAGACGGGGGGGCCTCCTACGAGCAGTACTTC.

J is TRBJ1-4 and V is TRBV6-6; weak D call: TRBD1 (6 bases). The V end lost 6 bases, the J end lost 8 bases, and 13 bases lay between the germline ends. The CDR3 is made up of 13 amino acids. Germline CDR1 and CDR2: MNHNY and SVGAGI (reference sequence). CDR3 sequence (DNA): TGTGCCAGCAGCAACAGGGTTGGCGAAAAACTGTTTTTT. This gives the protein CASSNRVGEKLFF.